Here is one T cell receptor beta chain with its context. The entry originates in a study of shared clonotypes between healthy human individuals. Profiled with immunoSEQ multiplex PCR; TCRdb holds only in-frame clones, not every one. This sample has approximately 1,000,000 clones; approximately 77% occur once, and the top ten carry almost 0.9%. Germline assignment: CDR1 MDHEN and CDR2 SYDVKM. The CDR3 is 15 amino acids. V lost 3 bases to trimming and J lost 10 bases; unmatched junction nucleotides: 12. The origin of this receptor is a young man in good health. Some clones in this sample may be carry-over from other donors' samples. V gene TRBV28 combines with J gene TRBJ2-1; 7 nucleotides match TRBD1. Sequenced: memory CD4+ T cells from PBMCs. Subset reported: CD45RA-negative fraction. CDR3 nucleotides: TGTGCCAGCAGTTTGACAGGGTCCCCACCAAAGGAGCAGTTCTTC. Protein sequence: CASSLTGSPPKEQFF.